The following is a T cell receptor (beta chain) sequence with its context. The data derive from a study of blood T cell repertoires in COVID-19. Sequencing used immunoSEQ multiplex PCR; TCRdb keeps in-frame clones, though not all of them. The repertoire holds 70,000 to 90,000 clones, with around nine tenths as singletons. CDR3 size: 13 residues. V was shortened by 3 bases and J by 4 bases, with 9 bases between the two germline ends. V gene TRBV12-3 or TRBV12-4 combines with J gene TRBJ1-2, with D hard to call. The sequencing input was peripheral blood. The receptor's source is a human donor in a cohort sampled during active COVID-19. The DNA of the CDR3 is TGTGCCAGCAGTTTCCGGGGAATCTATGGCTACACCTTC. Translation: CASSFRGIYGYTF.